The 16 T cell receptor beta chains given below trace back to one sample, sequenced in a study of type 1 regulatory T cells. TCRdb called the reads again in MiXCR, with one record for every CDR3 protein. Of about 100,000 distinct CDR3 sequences listed, 31% are singletons. The sequenced sample consisted of CD4+ T cells, either the whole sample or a sorted fraction (not recorded which). These receptors came from a human donor in good health.

The chain carries TRBV5-5 and TRBJ2-7, with D possibly called TRBD1 or TRBD2 (5 bases each). The CDR3 totals 17 residues. V was shortened by 4 bases and J by 0 bases, with 20 bases between the two germline ends. CDR1 and CDR2 from the germline V gene are SGHKS and YYEKEE (reference sequence). The CDR3: CASSPRGGRDASYEQYF. The CDR3 DNA sequence: TGTGCCAGCAGCCCCCGGGGTGGCCGGGACGCCTCCTACGAGCAGTACTTC.

This chain links TRBV21-1 with TRBJ2-3; the DNA was not compared with TRBD2, the D call given in the table. TRBV21-1 is a known pseudogene. CDR3 size: 19 residues. CDR3 nucleotide sequence: TGTGCCAGCAGCAAAGCGCTTAAGAAACTAGCGCTACCCACAGATACGCAGTATTTT. This translates into CASSKALKKLALPTDTQYF.

The gene calls are TRBV20-1 and TRBJ2-5; TRBD2 is a possible D gene (6 bases). The germline gives CDR1 DFQATT, CDR2 SNEGSKA (reference sequence). V was cut by 5 bases and J by 5 bases, with 9 bases left in between. This CDR3 region has 11 residues. CDR3 protein: CSAGEVETQYF. The DNA for the CDR3 is TGCAGTGCTGGGGAGGTGGAGACCCAGTACTTC.

This clonotype was counted between two and nine times. V gene TRBV10-3 combines with J gene TRBJ2-3; D call uncertain. The CDR3 runs 13 residues. Germline V lookup: CDR1 ENHRY, CDR2 SYGVKD. The ends were cut back, 4 bases at V and 1 base at J, with 6 bases in the middle. CDR3 residues: CAISGAGTDTQYF. CDR3 nucleotide sequence: TGTGCCATCAGTGGGGCAGGCACAGATACGCAGTATTTT.

The V call is TRBV4-3, the J call TRBJ2-3; D uncertain. Germline V lookup: CDR1 LGHNA, CDR2 YSLEER. V dropped 3 bases and J dropped 2 bases, with 6 bases sitting between them. The CDR3 loop spans 13 amino acids. CDR3 nucleotides: TGCGCCAGCAGCCATGGAACCACAGATACGCAGTATTTT. Protein: CASSHGTTDTQYF.

The chain employs TRBV5-1 and TRBJ2-2; D remains ambiguous. The CDR3 is 13 residues long. V was pared by 5 bases and J by 5 bases, with 10 bases between. Germline V gene lookup returns CDR1 SGHRS and CDR2 YFSETQ. In nucleotides, the CDR3 is TGCGCCAGCAGATTAGCTGGGACCGGGGAGCTGTTTTTT. This encodes CASRLAGTGELFF.

Only a few counts were recorded for this clonotype. The CDR3 spells CASSFPLGGYTF. The CDR3 coding sequence is TGTGCCAGCAGTTTTCCTTTAGGGGGCTACACCTTC. The chain carries TRBV12-3 or TRBV12-4 and TRBJ1-2; no definite D call. The CDR3 is made up of 12 amino acids. With 3 bases removed from V and 8 bases from J, the gap between germline ends came to 10 bases.

The chain has TRBV19 and TRBJ2-3; D may correspond to TRBD1 or TRBD2 (5 bases each). Trimming took off 6 bases at V and 2 bases at J, with 12 bases between the two ends. Looked up from germline, CDR1 is LNHDA and CDR2 is SQIVND (reference sequence). This CDR3 is 14 amino acids long. This CDR3 is CASRSGDPTDTQYF. In DNA, the CDR3 is TGTGCCAGTAGGTCCGGGGACCCCACAGATACGCAGTATTTT.

The V and J genes are TRBV7-9 and TRBJ1-1; no clear D. CDR1 SEHNR and CDR2 FQNEAQ come from the germline V gene (reference sequence). This CDR3 is 14 amino acids long. V lost 7 bases, J lost 1 base, and 13 bases lay in between. The CDR3 spells CASTVEGSNTEAFF. The CDR3 DNA reads as TGTGCCAGCACCGTGGAGGGATCGAACACTGAAGCTTTCTTT.

Of note for this clonotype: The germline gene is not matched at one end of the junction; a read error may be the cause. This chain joins TRBV7-2 and TRBJ2-3; maybe TRBD2 (6 bases). CDR3 length: 17 residues. Germline loops: CDR1 SGHTA, CDR2 FQGNSA. The CDR3 is CASSPRRAGKTGDTQCF. CDR3 nucleotide sequence: TGTGCCAGCAGCCCAAGGCGGGCGGGTAAAACGGGAGATACGCAGTGTTTT.

V usage is TRBV5-5 and J usage is TRBJ2-7; D is uncertain. Per the germline V gene, CDR1 is SGHKS and CDR2 is YYEKEE (reference sequence). V was clipped by 0 bases and J by 6 bases, with 16 bases between them. The CDR3 runs to 15 residues. The DNA for the CDR3 is TGTGCCAGCAGCTTGGTCCAGGCCGCCTCTGGCGAGCAGTACTTC. It translates to CASSLVQAASGEQYF.

This chain connects TRBV5-1 to TRBJ1-1; maybe TRBD1 (6 bases). V was clipped by 4 bases and J by 5 bases, with 15 bases between them. Germline CDR1 reads SGHRS; CDR2 reads YFSETQ. The CDR3 consists of 14 residues. DNA for the CDR3: TGCGCCAGCAGCGTAGCTACAGGGCAAACTGAAGCTTTCTTT. Its protein product is CASSVATGQTEAFF.

This clonotype has a handful of counts. The chain joins TRBV10-3 to TRBJ1-1; possibly TRBD1 for D (6 bases). Germline CDR1 and CDR2: ENHRY and SYGVKD. V lost 0 bases and J lost 4, with 9 bases in between. The CDR3 extends over 14 amino acids. The CDR3 is CAISESARGTEAFF. Written as DNA, the CDR3 is TGTGCCATCAGTGAGTCCGCCAGGGGCACTGAAGCTTTCTTT.

This clonotype came up once. The chain has TRBV5-1 and TRBJ2-1; 9 bases agree with TRBD2. The CDR3 is 13 amino acids. The germline V gene has CDR1 SGHRS and CDR2 YFSETQ. With V trimmed by 4 bases and J by 8 bases, 4 bases remained unmatched. CDR3 DNA: TGCGCCAGCAGCGCCGGGACTAGCTATGAGCAGTTCTTC. Amino acids: CASSAGTSYEQFF.

This clonotype has just a few counts. The chain carries TRBV3-1 and TRBJ2-4; 9 nucleotides match TRBD1. The trim removed 4 bases at V and 6 bases at J, leaving 7 bases unmatched. The CDR3 spans 15 residues. Germline V lookup: CDR1 LGHDT, CDR2 YNNKEL (reference sequence). The CDR3 bases are TGTGCCAGCAGCCTCCGACAGGGGGGAGCAAACATTCAGTACTTC. Translating it yields CASSLRQGGANIQYF.

The chain links TRBV6-2 or TRBV6-3 to TRBJ2-5; possibly TRBD1 for D (5 bases). V was cut by 7 bases and J by 3 bases, with 12 bases left in between. This CDR3 is built from 13 residues. Germline CDR1 reads MNHEY; CDR2 reads SVGEGT. CDR3 loop: CASNQGDKETQYF. The CDR3 nucleotides are TGTGCCAGCAACCAGGGCGACAAAGAGACCCAGTACTTC.